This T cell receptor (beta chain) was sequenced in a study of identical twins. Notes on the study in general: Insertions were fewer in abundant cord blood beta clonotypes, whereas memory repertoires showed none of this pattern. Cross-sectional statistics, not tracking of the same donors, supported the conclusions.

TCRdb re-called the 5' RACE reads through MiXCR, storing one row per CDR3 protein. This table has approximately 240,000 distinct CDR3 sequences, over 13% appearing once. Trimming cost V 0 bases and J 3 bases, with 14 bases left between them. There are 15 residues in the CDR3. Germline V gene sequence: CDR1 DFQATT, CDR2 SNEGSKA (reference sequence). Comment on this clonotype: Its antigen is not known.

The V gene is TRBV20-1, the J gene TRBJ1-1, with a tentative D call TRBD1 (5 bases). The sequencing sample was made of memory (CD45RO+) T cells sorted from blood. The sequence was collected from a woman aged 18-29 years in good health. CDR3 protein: CSARDRTKGDTEAFF. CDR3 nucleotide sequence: TGCAGTGCTAGAGATAGGACTAAAGGGGACACTGAAGCTTTCTTT.